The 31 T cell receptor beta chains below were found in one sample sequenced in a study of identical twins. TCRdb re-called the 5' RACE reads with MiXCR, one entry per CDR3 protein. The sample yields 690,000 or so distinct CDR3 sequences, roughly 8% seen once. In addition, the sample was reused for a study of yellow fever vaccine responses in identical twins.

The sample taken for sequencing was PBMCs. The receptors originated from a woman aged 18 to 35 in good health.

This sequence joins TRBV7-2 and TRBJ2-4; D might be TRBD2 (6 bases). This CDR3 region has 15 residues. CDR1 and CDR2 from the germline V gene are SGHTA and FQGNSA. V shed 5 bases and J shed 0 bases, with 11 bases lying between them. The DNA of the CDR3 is TGTGCCAGCAGCCGGGGGATAGGAGCCAAAAACATTCAGTACTTC. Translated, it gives CASSRGIGAKNIQYF.

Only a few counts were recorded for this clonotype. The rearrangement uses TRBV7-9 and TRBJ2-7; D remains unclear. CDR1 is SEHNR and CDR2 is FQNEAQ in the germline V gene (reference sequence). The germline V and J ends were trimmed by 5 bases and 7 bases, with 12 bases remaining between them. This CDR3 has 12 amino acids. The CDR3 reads CASSPSSPEQYF. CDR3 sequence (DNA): TGTGCCAGCAGCCCATCCTCCCCAGAGCAGTACTTC.

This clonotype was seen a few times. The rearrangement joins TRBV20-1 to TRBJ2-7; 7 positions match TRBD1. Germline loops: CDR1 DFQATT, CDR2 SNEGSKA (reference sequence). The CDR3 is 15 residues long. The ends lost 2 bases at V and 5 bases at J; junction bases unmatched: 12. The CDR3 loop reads CSARNLDRVKNEQYF. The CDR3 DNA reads TGCAGTGCTAGAAACCTTGACAGGGTGAAGAACGAGCAGTACTTC.

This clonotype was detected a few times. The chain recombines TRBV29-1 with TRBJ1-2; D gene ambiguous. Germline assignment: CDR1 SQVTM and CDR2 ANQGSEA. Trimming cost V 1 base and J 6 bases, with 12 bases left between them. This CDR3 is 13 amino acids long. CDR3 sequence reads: CSVEGGGFDGYTF. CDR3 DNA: TGCAGCGTTGAAGGGGGAGGATTTGATGGCTACACCTTC.

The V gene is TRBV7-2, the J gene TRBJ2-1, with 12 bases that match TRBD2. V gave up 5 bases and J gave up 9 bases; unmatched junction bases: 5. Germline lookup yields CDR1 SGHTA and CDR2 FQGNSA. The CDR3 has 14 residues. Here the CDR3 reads CASSRLAGEGEQFF. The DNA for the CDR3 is TGTGCCAGCAGCCGACTAGCGGGAGAGGGTGAGCAGTTCTTC.

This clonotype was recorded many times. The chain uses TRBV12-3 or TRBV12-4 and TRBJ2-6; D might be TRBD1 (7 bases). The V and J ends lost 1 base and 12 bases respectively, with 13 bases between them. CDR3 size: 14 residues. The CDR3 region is CASSLGSQGGVLTF. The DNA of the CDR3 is TGTGCCAGCAGTTTAGGTTCCCAGGGGGGCGTCCTGACTTTC.

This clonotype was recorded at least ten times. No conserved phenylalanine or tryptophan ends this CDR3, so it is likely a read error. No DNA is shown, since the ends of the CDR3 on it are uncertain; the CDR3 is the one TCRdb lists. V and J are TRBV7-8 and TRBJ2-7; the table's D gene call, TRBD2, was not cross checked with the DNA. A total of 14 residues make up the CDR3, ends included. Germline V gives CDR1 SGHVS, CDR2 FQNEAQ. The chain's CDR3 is CASSLGLAGTQLIS.

As DNA, the CDR3 is TGTGCCAGCAGTTTCGATCGGCTGGGGAATGAAAAACTGTTTTTT. It is translated as CASSFDRLGNEKLFF. The chain links TRBV12-3 or TRBV12-4 to TRBJ1-4, with no clear D. There are 15 residues in the CDR3. The ends were cut back, 3 bases at V and 5 bases at J, with 13 bases in the middle.

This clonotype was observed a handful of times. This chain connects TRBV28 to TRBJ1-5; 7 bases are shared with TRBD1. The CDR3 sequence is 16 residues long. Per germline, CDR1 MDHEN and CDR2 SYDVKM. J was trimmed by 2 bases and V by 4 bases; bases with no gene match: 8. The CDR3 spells CASSSWTGLGNQPQHF. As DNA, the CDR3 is TGTGCCAGCAGTTCCTGGACAGGACTAGGCAATCAGCCCCAGCATTTT.

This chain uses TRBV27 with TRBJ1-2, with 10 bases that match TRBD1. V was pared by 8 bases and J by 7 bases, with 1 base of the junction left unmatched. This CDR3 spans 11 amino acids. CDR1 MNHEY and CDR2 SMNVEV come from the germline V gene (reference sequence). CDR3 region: CASGQGVGYTF. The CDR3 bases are TGTGCCAGCGGACAGGGGGTTGGCTACACCTTC.

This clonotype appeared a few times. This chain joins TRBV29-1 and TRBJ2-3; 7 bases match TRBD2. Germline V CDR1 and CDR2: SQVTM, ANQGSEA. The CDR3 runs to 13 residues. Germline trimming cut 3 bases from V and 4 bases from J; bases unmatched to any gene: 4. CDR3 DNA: TGCAGCGTTGATTGGGGGGGGGCAGATACGCAGTATTTT. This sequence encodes CSVDWGGADTQYF.

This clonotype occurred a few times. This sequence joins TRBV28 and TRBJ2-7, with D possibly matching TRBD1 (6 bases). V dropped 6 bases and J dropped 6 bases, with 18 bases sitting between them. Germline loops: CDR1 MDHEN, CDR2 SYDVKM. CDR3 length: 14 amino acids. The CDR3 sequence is CASRTTGSLIEQYF. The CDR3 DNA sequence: TGTGCCAGCAGGACGACAGGCTCTTTAATCGAGCAGTACTTC. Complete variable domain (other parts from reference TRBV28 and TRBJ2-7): DVKVTQSSRYLVKRTGEKVFLECVQDMDHENMFWYRQDPGLGLRLIYFSYDVKMKEKGDIPEGYSVSREKKERFSLILESASTNQTSMYLCASRTTGSLIEQYFGPGTRLTVT.

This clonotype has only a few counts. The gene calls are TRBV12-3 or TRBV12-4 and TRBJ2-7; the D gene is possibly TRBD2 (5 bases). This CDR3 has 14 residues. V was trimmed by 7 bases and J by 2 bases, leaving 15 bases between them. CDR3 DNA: TGTGCCAGCAATAGAAAGGACGGGACCTACGAGCAGTACTTC. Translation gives CASNRKDGTYEQYF.

As DNA, the CDR3 is TGTGCCAGCAGCAGAACAGGGACGGACAATGAGCAGTTCTTC. This translates into CASSRTGTDNEQFF. This chain joins TRBV12-3 or TRBV12-4 and TRBJ2-1, with a possible D match to TRBD1 (6 bases). Trimming shortened V by 6 bases and J by 5 bases, and 14 bases separated the two germline ends. The CDR3 consists of 14 residues.

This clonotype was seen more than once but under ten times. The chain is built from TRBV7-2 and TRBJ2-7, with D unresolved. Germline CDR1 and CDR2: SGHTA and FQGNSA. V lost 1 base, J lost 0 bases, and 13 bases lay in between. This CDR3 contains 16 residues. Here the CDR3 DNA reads TGTGCCAGCAGCTTAGGTCTTCGACTGTACTCCTACGAGCAGTACTTC. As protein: CASSLGLRLYSYEQYF. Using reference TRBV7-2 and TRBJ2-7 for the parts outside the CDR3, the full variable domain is GAGVSQSPSNKVTEKGKDVELRCDPISGHTALYWYRQSLGQGLEFLIYFQGNSAPDKSGLPSDRFSAERTGGSVSTLTIQRTQQEDSAVYLCASSLGLRLYSYEQYFGPGTRLTVT.

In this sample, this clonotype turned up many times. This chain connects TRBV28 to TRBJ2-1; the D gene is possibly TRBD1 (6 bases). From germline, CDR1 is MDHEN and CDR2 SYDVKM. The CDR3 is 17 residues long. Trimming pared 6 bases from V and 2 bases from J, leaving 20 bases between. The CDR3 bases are TGTGCCAGCAGCCCCTCGCAGGGGAGCCCCACCTACAATGAGCAGTTCTTC. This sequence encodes CASSPSQGSPTYNEQFF.

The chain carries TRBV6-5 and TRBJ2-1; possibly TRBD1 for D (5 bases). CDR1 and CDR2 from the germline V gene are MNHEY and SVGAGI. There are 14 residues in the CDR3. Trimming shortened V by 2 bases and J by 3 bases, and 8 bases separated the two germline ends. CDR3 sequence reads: CASSYDSYYNEQFF. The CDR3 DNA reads TGTGCCAGCAGTTACGACAGCTACTACAATGAGCAGTTCTTC.

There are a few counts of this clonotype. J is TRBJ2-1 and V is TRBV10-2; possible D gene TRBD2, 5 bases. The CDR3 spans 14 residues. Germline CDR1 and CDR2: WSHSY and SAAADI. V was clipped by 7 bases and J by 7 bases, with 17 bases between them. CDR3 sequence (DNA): TGCGCCAGCACCGATCCAACTAGGAGTAATGAGCAGTTCTTC. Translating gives CASTDPTRSNEQFF.

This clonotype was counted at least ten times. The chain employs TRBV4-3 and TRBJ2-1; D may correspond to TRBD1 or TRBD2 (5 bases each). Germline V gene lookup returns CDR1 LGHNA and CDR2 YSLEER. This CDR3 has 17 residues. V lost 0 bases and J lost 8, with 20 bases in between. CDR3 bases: TGCGCCAGCAGCCAAGATCGGGGCTCAGCCTCCTCCCATGAGCAGTTCTTC. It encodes CASSQDRGSASSHEQFF.

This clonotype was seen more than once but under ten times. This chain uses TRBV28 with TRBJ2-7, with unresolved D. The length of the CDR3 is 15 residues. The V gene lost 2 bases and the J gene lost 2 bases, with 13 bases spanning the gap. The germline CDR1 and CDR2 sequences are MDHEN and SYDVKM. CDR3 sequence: CASSLKGWSAYEQYF. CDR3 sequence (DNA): TGTGCCAGCAGTTTAAAAGGGTGGAGCGCCTACGAGCAGTACTTC.

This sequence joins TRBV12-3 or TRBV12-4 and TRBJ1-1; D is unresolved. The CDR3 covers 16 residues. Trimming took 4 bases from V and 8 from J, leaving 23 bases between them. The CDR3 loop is CASSSHFATFGSEAFF. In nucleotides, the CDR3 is TGTGCCAGCAGTTCCCATTTCGCCACCTTCGGAAGCGAAGCTTTCTTT.

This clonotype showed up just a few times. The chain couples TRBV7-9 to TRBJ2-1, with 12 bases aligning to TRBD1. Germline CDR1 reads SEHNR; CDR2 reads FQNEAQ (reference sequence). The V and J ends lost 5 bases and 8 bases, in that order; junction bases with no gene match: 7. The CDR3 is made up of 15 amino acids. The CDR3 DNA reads TGTGCCAGCAGCAAGGGACAGGGGGCGCGGGATGAGCAGTTCTTC. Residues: CASSKGQGARDEQFF.

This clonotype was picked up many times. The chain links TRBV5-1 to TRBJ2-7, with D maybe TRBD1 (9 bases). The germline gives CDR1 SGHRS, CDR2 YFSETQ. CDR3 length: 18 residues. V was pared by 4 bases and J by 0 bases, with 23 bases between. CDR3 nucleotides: TGCGCCAGCAGCCGGTGGACAGGGGCCGGGACTAGCTCCTACGAGCAGTACTTC. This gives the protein CASSRWTGAGTSSYEQYF. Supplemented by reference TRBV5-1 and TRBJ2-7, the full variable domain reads KAGVTQTPRYLIKTRGQQVTLSCSPISGHRSVSWYQQTPGQGLQFLFEYFSETQRNKGNFPGRFSGRQFSNSRSEMNVSTLELGDSALYLCASSRWTGAGTSSYEQYFGPGTRLTVT.

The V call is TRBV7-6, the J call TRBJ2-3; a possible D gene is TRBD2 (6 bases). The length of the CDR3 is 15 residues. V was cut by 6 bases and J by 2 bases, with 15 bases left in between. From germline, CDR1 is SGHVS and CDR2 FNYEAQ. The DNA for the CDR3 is TGTGCCAGCAGTCCTACCGGGAGTCTCACAGATACGCAGTATTTT. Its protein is CASSPTGSLTDTQYF.

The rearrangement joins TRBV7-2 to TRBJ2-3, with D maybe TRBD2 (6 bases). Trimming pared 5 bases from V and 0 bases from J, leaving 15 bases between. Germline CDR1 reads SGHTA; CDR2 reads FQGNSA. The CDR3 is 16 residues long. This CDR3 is CASSLLPGTSTDTQYF. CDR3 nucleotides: TGTGCCAGCAGCCTGCTACCGGGGACTAGCACAGATACGCAGTATTTT.

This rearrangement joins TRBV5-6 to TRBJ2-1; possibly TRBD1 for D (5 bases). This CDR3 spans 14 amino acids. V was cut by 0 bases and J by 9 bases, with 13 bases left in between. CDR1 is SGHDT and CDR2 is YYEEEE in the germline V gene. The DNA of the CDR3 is TGTGCCAGCAGCTTGGGGCAGGGTAGCAGTGAGCAGTTCTTC. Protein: CASSLGQGSSEQFF.

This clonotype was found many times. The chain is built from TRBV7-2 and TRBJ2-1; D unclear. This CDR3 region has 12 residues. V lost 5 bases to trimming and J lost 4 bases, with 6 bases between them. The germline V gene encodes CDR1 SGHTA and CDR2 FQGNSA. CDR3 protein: CASSPEYNEQFF. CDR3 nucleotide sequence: TGTGCCAGCAGCCCAGAGTACAATGAGCAGTTCTTC.

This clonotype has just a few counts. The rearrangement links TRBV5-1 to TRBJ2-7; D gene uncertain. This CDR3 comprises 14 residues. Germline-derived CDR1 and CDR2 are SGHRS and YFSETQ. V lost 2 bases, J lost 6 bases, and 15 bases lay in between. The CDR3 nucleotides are TGCGCCAGCAGCTTAGGCCATGAAAGTTCCGAGCAGTACTTC. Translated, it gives CASSLGHESSEQYF.

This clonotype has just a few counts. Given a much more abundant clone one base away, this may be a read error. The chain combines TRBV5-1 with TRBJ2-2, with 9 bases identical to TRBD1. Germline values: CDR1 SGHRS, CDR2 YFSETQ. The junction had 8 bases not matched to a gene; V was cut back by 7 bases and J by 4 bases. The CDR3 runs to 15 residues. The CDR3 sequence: CASATGQGGTGELFF. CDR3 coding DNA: TGCGCCAGCGCCACGGGACAGGGTGGCACCGGGGAGCTGTTTTTT.

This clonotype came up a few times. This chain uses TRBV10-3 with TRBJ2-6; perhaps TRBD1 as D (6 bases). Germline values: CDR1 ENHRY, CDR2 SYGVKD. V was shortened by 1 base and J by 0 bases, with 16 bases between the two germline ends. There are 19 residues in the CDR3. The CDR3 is CAISEYPGQTVSGANVLTF. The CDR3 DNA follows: TGTGCCATCAGTGAGTACCCGGGACAAACCGTCTCTGGGGCCAACGTCCTGACTTTC.

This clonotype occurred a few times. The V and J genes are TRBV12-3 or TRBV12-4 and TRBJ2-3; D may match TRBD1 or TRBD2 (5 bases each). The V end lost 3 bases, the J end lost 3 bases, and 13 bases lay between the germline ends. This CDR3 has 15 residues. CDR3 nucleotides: TGTGCCAGCAGTTTTGGGGCCCGGAGGACAGATACGCAGTATTTT. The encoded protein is CASSFGARRTDTQYF.